The entry below describes one TCR beta chain. Its specificity is not known. This sample is drawn from a study of cytomegalovirus exposure and HLA in healthy donors. General study findings and limits: A missense DCLRE1C variant was associated with V- and J-gene trimming of TCR beta chains in a later analysis, and an independent cohort replicated the association.

The CDR3 runs to 16 residues. V dropped 1 base and J dropped 4; count of bases not matched to a gene: 6. The germline V gene has CDR1 SGHRS and CDR2 YFSETQ. PCR amplification relied on 60 Vbeta primers (plus 13 Jbeta primers). Repertoires were generated with immunoSEQ multiplex PCR, while TCRdb's copy carries only in-frame clones and drops some. The table includes 75,000 to 80,000 clones, 78% detected once. The receptor was derived from a woman aged 35 to 49 in good health and CMV-seropositive. The chain recombines TRBV5-1 with TRBJ2-2; TRBD1 agrees at 8 bases. Sample: PBMCs. The CDR3 nucleotides read TGCGCCAGCAGCTTGAGGGCAGGGGGCGTCACCGGGGAGCTGTTTTTT. Its translation is CASSLRAGGVTGELFF.